One and the same sample provided the 19 T cell receptor beta chains below, sequenced in a study of long-term antiretroviral therapy in people with HIV. immunoSEQ v3.0 was run at survey level. The table came from immunoSEQ multiplex PCR; TCRdb's copy has only in-frame clones and leaves some out. The sample contains 44,000 or so clones, over 90% of which appear only once. Sequencing was performed on unsorted PBMCs, taken 3.7 years after starting antiretroviral therapy. The receptors stem from a woman aged 45-60 years with HIV.

V usage is TRBV19 and J usage is TRBJ1-2; unclear D gene. Trimming cost V 3 bases and J 6 bases, with 8 bases left between them. In germline, CDR1 is LNHDA, CDR2 SQIVND (reference sequence). The CDR3 has 12 residues. CDR3 nucleotides: TGTGCCAGTAGTATGGGGAGTAATGGCTACACCTTC. Amino acids: CASSMGSNGYTF.

J is TRBJ1-5 and V is TRBV4-1, with 11 nucleotides matching TRBD1. CDR3 length: 15 residues. The trim removed 6 bases at V and 6 bases at J, leaving 7 bases unmatched. Per the germline V gene, CDR1 is MGHRA and CDR2 is YSYEKL. The CDR3 is CASSLGTGGGQPQHF. Here the CDR3 DNA reads TGCGCCAGCAGTCTCGGGACAGGGGGAGGTCAGCCCCAGCATTTT.

The chain has TRBV6-1 and TRBJ2-1; 10 nucleotides line up with TRBD1. Unmatched junction bases numbered 5, after V lost 5 bases and J lost 4 bases. This CDR3 spans 15 amino acids. Per germline, CDR1 MNHNS and CDR2 SASEGT. CDR3 coding DNA: TGTGCCAGCAGTAGCGGACAGGGGGGATACAATGAGCAGTTCTTC. As protein: CASSSGQGGYNEQFF.

The chain is built from TRBV15 and TRBJ1-3; D unclear. The CDR3 contains 15 residues. CDR1 and CDR2 from the germline V gene are LNHNV and YYDKDF (reference sequence). Trimming left V 0 bases short and J 0 bases short, with 6 bases between. The CDR3 loop reads CATSRDLHSGNTIYF. The DNA for the CDR3 is TGTGCCACCAGCAGAGATCTGCACTCTGGAAACACCATATATTTT.

The chain has TRBV30 and TRBJ1-1; no firm D call. V lost 0 bases and J 3 bases, leaving 8 bases between the germline ends. The CDR3 contains 13 residues. CDR1 is GTSNPN and CDR2 is SVGIG in the germline V gene (reference sequence). In DNA form, the CDR3 reads TGTGCCTGGAGTGTGGGGATAGACACTGAAGCTTTCTTT. Translation: CAWSVGIDTEAFF.

The chain has TRBV7-9 and TRBJ2-3, with D possibly matching TRBD1 (5 bases). The germline V gene encodes CDR1 SEHNR and CDR2 FQNEAQ (reference sequence). The CDR3 totals 15 residues. Trimming stripped 2 bases from V and 6 bases from J, with 15 bases between. The CDR3 DNA reads TGTGCCAGCAGCTTACCTCAGGGTAAAACTGATACGCAGTATTTT. Amino acid sequence: CASSLPQGKTDTQYF.

The chain employs TRBV2 and TRBJ2-5; D might be TRBD1 or TRBD2, each matching 5 bases. CDR1 and CDR2 (germline): SNHLY, FYNNEI. The CDR3 consists of 15 residues. Trimming shortened V by 4 bases and J by 5 bases, and 17 bases separated the two germline ends. The CDR3 region is CASSGVSGTEETQYF. CDR3 nucleotide sequence: TGTGCCAGCAGTGGGGTATCCGGGACCGAGGAGACCCAGTACTTC.

The gene calls are TRBV30 and TRBJ1-2; no firm D call. V lost 7 bases, J lost 0 bases, and 9 bases lay in between. Germline V CDR1 and CDR2: GTSNPN, SVGIG (reference sequence). The CDR3 is made up of 12 amino acids. CDR3 bases: TGTGCCTTTCAGCCCCCTAACTATGGCTACACCTTC. This codes for CAFQPPNYGYTF.

The chain combines TRBV4-2 with TRBJ1-4; D may be TRBD1 (5 bases). Trimming took off 1 base at V and 8 bases at J, with 14 bases between the two ends. The CDR3 contains 15 residues. Per germline, CDR1 LGHNA and CDR2 YNFKEQ. CDR3 DNA sequence: TGTGCCAGCAGCCAAGGGGGGAGGGGAGACGAAAAACTGTTTTTT. Its translation: CASSQGGRGDEKLFF.

This clone showed up just once. This sequence joins TRBV20-1 and TRBJ2-7; unclear D gene. V was shortened by 0 bases and J by 5 bases, with 5 bases between the two germline ends. Germline-derived CDR1 and CDR2 are DFQATT and SNEGSKA (reference sequence). This CDR3 comprises 11 residues. CDR3 amino acids: CSARDPNEQYF. The CDR3 DNA reads as TGCAGTGCTAGAGATCCCAACGAGCAGTACTTC.

The chain uses TRBV2 and TRBJ1-2; D is possibly TRBD1 (6 bases). With 7 bases removed from V and 3 bases from J, the gap between germline ends came to 12 bases. The CDR3 has 13 residues. The germline V gene encodes CDR1 SNHLY and CDR2 FYNNEI. The CDR3 DNA reads TGTGCCAGCAACGTCAGGGGTGACTATGGCTACACCTTC. This codes for CASNVRGDYGYTF.

The rearrangement joins TRBV9 to TRBJ2-5; the match to TRBD2 covers 10 bases. CDR3 length: 16 amino acids. Germline V gives CDR1 SGDLS, CDR2 YYNGEE. V lost 2 bases and J lost 4; bases outside the gene matches: 8. This CDR3 reads CASSVGAGGPGETQYF. CDR3 DNA: TGTGCCAGCAGCGTCGGAGCGGGGGGGCCGGGAGAGACCCAGTACTTC.

V and J are TRBV6-6 and TRBJ2-7, with 9 nucleotides matching TRBD1. Germline assignment: CDR1 MNHNY and CDR2 SVGAGI (reference sequence). V trimming: 6 bases; J trimming: 3 bases; junction bases outside the gene matches: 12. The CDR3 sequence is 16 residues long. DNA for the CDR3: TGTGCCAGCAGCCGCCCCTCGGGACAGGGCATCTACGAGCAGTACTTC. Encoded protein: CASSRPSGQGIYEQYF.

This sequence joins TRBV5-4 and TRBJ1-1, with 9 bases identical to TRBD1. Per germline, CDR1 SGHNT and CDR2 YYREEE (reference sequence). The ends lost 2 bases at V and 5 bases at J; junction bases unmatched: 7. The CDR3 has 15 residues. CDR3 residues: CASSFSGTGRTEAFF. The DNA for the CDR3 is TGTGCCAGCAGCTTCTCCGGGACAGGGCGAACTGAAGCTTTCTTT.

The chain carries TRBV6-4 and TRBJ2-1; 8 nucleotides agree with TRBD2. The CDR3 is 13 amino acids. CDR1 is MRHNA and CDR2 is SNTAGT in the germline V gene. The V segment lost 0 bases and the J segment 15 bases; nucleotides outside the gene matches: 7. CDR3 region: CASSDSTGGRLFF. CDR3 bases: TGTGCCAGCAGTGACTCAACGGGGGGGCGATTGTTCTTC.

The gene calls are TRBV7-9 and TRBJ2-5, with 8 bases lining up with TRBD2. V lost 4 bases, J lost 4 bases, and 5 bases stayed unmatched. This CDR3 spans 14 amino acids. CDR1 and CDR2 from the germline V gene are SEHNR and FQNEAQ (reference sequence). The chain's CDR3 is CASSWGLVGETQYF. The CDR3 bases are TGTGCCAGCAGCTGGGGACTAGTCGGAGAGACCCAGTACTTC. Full variable domain (missing parts from reference TRBV7-9 and TRBJ2-5): DTGVSQNPRHKITKRGQNVTFRCDPISEHNRLYWYRQTLGQGPEFLTYFQNEAQLEKSRLLSDRFSAERPKGSFSTLEIQRTEQGDSAMYLCASSWGLVGETQYFGPGTRLLVL.

The V and J genes are TRBV6-5 and TRBJ1-2; 10 bases align to TRBD1. CDR1 MNHEY and CDR2 SVGAGI come from the germline V gene. The CDR3 contains 14 residues. Trimming cost V 5 bases and J 2 bases; bases outside gene matches: 2. The CDR3 DNA reads as TGTGCCAGCAGTCAGGGACAGGGGAACTATGGCTACACCTTC. Its translation: CASSQGQGNYGYTF.

The rearrangement joins TRBV6-6 to TRBJ1-1, with TRBD1 identical over 7 bases. Germline-derived CDR1 and CDR2 are MNHNY and SVGAGI (reference sequence). J was trimmed by 6 bases and V by 2 bases; bases with no gene match: 9. The CDR3 sequence is 15 residues long. CDR3 coding DNA: TGTGCCAGCAGTTACCCGGCGACAGGGCCAGCTGAAGCTTTCTTT. This translates into CASSYPATGPAEAFF.

The J gene is TRBJ1-1, the V gene TRBV7-9, with unresolved D. The CDR3 covers 12 residues. CDR1 and CDR2 (germline): SEHNR, FQNEAQ (reference sequence). Trimming took 1 base from V and 13 from J, leaving 13 bases between them. CDR3 loop: CASSLVPPQGFF. The CDR3 DNA reads as TGTGCCAGCAGCTTAGTCCCCCCTCAAGGTTTCTTT.